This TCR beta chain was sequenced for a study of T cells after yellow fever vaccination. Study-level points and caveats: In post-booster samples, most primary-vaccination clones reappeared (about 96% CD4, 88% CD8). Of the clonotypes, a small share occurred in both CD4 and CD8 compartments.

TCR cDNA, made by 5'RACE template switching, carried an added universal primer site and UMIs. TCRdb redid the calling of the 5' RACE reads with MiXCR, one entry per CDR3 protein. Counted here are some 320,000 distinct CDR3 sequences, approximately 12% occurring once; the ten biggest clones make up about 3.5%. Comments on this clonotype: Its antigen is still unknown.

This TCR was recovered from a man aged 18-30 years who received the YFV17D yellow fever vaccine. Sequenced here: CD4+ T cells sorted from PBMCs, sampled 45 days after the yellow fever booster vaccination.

CDR3 sequence (DNA): TGTGCCAGCAGTCAACCCGGGGGGCCGGGCTCCTACGAGCAGTACGTC. Translated, it gives CASSQPGGPGSYEQYV. The chain couples TRBV27 to TRBJ2-7, with D perhaps matching TRBD2 (7 bases). The CDR3 has 16 amino acids. V dropped 5 bases and J dropped 0 bases, with 17 bases sitting between them. CDR1 and CDR2 (germline): MNHEY, SMNVEV (reference sequence).